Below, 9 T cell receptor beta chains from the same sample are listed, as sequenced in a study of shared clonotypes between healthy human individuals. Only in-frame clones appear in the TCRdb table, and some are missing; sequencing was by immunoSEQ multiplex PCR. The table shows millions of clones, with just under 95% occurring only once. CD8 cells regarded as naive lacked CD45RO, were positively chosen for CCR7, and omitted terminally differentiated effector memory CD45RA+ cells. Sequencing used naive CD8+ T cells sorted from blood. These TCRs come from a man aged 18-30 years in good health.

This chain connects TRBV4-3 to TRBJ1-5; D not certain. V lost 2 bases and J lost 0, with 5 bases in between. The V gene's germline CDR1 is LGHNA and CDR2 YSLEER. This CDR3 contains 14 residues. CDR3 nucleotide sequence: TGCGCCAGCAGCCAACTTTATAGCAATCAGCCCCAGCATTTT. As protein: CASSQLYSNQPQHF.

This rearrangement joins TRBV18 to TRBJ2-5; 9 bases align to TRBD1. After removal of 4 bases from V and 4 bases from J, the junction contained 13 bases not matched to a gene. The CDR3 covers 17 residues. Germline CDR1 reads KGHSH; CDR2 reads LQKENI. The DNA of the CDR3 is TGTGCCAGCTCACTCTATACCTCGGGACAGGGAGGAGAGACCCAGTACTTC. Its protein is CASSLYTSGQGGETQYF.

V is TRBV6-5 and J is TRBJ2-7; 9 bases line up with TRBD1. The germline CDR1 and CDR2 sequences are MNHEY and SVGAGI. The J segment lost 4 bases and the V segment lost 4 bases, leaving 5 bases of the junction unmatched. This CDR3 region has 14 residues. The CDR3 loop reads CASSSGQGRYEQYF. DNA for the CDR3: TGTGCCAGCAGTTCCGGACAGGGGCGATACGAGCAGTACTTC.

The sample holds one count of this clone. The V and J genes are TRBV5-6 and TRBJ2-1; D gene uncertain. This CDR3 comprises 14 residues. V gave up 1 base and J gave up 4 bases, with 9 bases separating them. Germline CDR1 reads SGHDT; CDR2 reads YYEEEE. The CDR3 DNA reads TGTGCCAGCAGCTTGTGGGCCACTTACAATGAGCAGTTCTTC. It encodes CASSLWATYNEQFF. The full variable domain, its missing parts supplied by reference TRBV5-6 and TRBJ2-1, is DAGVTQSPTHLIKTRGQQVTLRCSPKSGHDTVSWYQQALGQGPQFIFQYYEEEERQRGNFPDRFSGHQFPNYSSELNVNALLLGDSALYLCASSLWATYNEQFFGPGTRLTVL.

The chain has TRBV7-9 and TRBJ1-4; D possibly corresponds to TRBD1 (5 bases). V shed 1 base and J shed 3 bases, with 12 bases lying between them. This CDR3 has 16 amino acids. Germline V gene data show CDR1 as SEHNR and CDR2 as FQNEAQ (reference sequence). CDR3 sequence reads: CASSLVQVGANEKLFF. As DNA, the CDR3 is TGTGCCAGCAGCTTAGTCCAAGTGGGGGCTAATGAAAAACTGTTTTTT. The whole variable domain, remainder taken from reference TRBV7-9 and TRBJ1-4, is DTGVSQNPRHKITKRGQNVTFRCDPISEHNRLYWYRQTLGQGPEFLTYFQNEAQLEKSRLLSDRFSAERPKGSFSTLEIQRTEQGDSAMYLCASSLVQVGANEKLFFGSGTQLSVL.

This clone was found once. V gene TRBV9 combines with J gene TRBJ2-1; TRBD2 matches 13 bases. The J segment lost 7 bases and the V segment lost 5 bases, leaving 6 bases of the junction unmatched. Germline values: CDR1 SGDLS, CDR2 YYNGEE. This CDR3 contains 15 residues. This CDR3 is CASRAGLAGDNEQFF. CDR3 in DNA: TGTGCCAGCAGAGCAGGACTAGCGGGAGATAATGAGCAGTTCTTC. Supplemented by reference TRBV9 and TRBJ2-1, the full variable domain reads DSGVTQTPKHLITATGQRVTLRCSPRSGDLSVYWYQQSLDQGLQFLIQYYNGEERAKGNILERFSAQQFPDLHSELNLSSLELGDSALYFCASRAGLAGDNEQFFGPGTRLTVL.

The chain's CDR3 is CASSLGQYGYTF. The CDR3 nucleotides are TGTGCCAGCAGCTTGGGGCAGTATGGCTACACCTTC. The J gene is TRBJ1-2, the V gene TRBV5-6; no definite D call. V gave up 0 bases and J gave up 5 bases, with 5 bases separating them. Germline CDR1 is SGHDT and CDR2 is YYEEEE. This CDR3 is 12 amino acids long.

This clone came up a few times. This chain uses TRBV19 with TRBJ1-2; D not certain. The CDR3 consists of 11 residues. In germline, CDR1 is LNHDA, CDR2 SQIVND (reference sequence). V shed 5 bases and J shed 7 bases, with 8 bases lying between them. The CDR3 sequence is CASSQDLGYTF. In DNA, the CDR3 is TGTGCCAGTAGTCAGGACCTTGGCTACACCTTC.

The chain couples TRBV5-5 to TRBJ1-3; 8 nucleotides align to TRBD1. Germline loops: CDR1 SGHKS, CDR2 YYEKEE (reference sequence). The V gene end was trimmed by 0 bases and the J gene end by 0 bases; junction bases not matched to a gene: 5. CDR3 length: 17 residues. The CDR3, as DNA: TGTGCCAGCAGCTTGGATGGGACAGGAAGCTCTGGAAACACCATATATTTT. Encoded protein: CASSLDGTGSSGNTIYF. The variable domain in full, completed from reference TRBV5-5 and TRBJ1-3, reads DAGVTQSPTHLIKTRGQQVTLRCSPISGHKSVSWYQQVLGQGPQFIFQYYEKEERGRGNFPDRFSARQFPNYSSELNVNALLLGDSALYLCASSLDGTGSSGNTIYFGEGSWLTVV.